This T cell receptor beta chain comes out of a study of beta chain features in type 1 diabetes. CDR3 length: 13 residues. Germline V gives CDR1 MNHNS, CDR2 SASEGT. With 4 bases removed from V and 2 bases from J, the gap between germline ends came to 9 bases. The sample holds a few counts of this clone. Reverse transcribing all isolated RNA meant expressed TCRB transcripts were sequenced. This table comes from immunoSEQ multiplex PCR, and its TCRdb copy is limited to in-frame clones, with some not included. The sample has 130,000 to 150,000 clones, less than 9% seen once; the top ten hold 1.3% to 1.5%.

Sequencing was done on a sample of central memory CD4+ T cells from blood. The TCR sequence derives from a woman aged 25 to 39 in good health. The chain uses TRBV6-1 and TRBJ2-7; D is unresolved. CDR3 in DNA: TGTGCCAGCAGTGTGGGCAGGACCTACGAGCAGTACTTC. Protein product: CASSVGRTYEQYF.